These T cell receptor beta chains were read from a single sample in a study of T cell clonotyping in hematopoietic cell transplantation. Only in-frame clones appear in the TCRdb table, and some are missing; sequencing was by immunoSEQ multiplex PCR. In the table there are about 10,000 clones, roughly three quarters of which are singletons. Specimen: PBMCs, collected 30 days after allogeneic stem cell transplant. The receptors here all came from a female patient in her forties who had an allogeneic stem cell transplant from a related donor, so T cells may come from the graft donor. Some clones in this sample may be carry-over from other donors' samples. The CDR3 runs from the conserved cysteine through the conserved F or W. D genes are given only for firm matches. Size is stated for part of the rows, as once, few or many counts, or as a class when the clone is expanded.

size: -
J: TRBJ1-1
V: TRBV13
length: 14
D: -
CDR3: CASRVLGTDTEAFF
DNA: TGTGCCAGCCGGGTTTTGGGGACGGACACTGAAGCTTTCTTT

size: few
J: TRBJ2-2
V: TRBV11-2
length: 19
D: TRBD2
CDR3: CASSFPGLAGAPNTGELFF
DNA: TGTGCCAGCAGCTTCCCGGGACTAGCGGGGGCCCCGAACACCGGGGAGCTGTTTTTT

size: -
J: TRBJ1-3
V: TRBV9
length: 14
D: -
CDR3: CASAQAGDGNTIYF
DNA: TGTGCCAGCGCTCAGGCCGGGGACGGAAACACCATATATTTT

size: few
J: TRBJ1-1
V: TRBV7-9
length: 12
D: -
CDR3: CASSLMNTEAFF
DNA: TGTGCCAGCAGCCTCATGAACACTGAAGCTTTCTTT

size: -
J: TRBJ2-7
V: TRBV11-3
length: 14
D: -
CDR3: CASSLGQQGYEQYF
DNA: TGTGCCAGCAGCTTGGGCCAACAGGGCTACGAGCAGTACTTC

size: once
J: TRBJ2-7
V: TRBV11-1
length: 15
D: -
CDR3: CASSPQGRTNYEQYF
DNA: TGTGCCAGCTCCCCTCAGGGGAGGACCAACTACGAGCAGTACTTC

size: -
J: TRBJ2-1
V: TRBV11-3
length: 14
D: -
CDR3: CASTGSGRTDEQFF
DNA: TGTGCCAGTACAGGGTCCGGACGAACCGATGAGCAGTTCTTC

size: -
J: TRBJ1-5
V: TRBV4-1
length: 13
D: -
CDR3: CASSQAPYQPQHF
DNA: TGCGCCAGCAGCCAAGCCCCTTATCAGCCCCAGCATTTT

size: -
J: TRBJ2-5
V: TRBV5-4
length: 14
D: TRBD1
CDR3: CASSMTGDKETQYF
DNA: TGTGCCAGCAGCATGACAGGGGACAAAGAGACCCAGTACTTC

size: -
J: TRBJ1-2
V: TRBV4-3
length: 16
D: -
CDR3: CASSQAGVRDGYGYTF
DNA: TGCGCCAGCAGCCAAGCCGGTGTCCGGGACGGTTATGGCTACACCTTC

size: -
J: TRBJ2-2
V: TRBV19
length: 16
D: TRBD2
CDR3: CASSIGLAGWTGELFF
DNA: TGTGCCAGTAGTATAGGGCTAGCGGGATGGACCGGGGAGCTGTTTTTT

size: -
J: TRBJ2-2
V: TRBV29-1
length: 14
D: TRBD1
CDR3: CSGRRDRVTRELFF
DNA: TGCAGCGGTCGAAGGGACAGGGTTACCAGGGAGCTGTTTTTT

size: once
J: TRBJ2-1
V: TRBV5-1
length: 14
D: -
CDR3: CASSSLTRYNEQFF
DNA: TGCGCCAGCAGCTCATTGACCCGGTACAATGAGCAGTTCTTC

size: -
J: TRBJ1-3
V: TRBV30
length: 14
D: -
CDR3: CAWSKTRPGNTIYF
DNA: TGTGCCTGGAGTAAGACGAGGCCCGGAAACACCATATATTTT

size: -
J: TRBJ2-3
V: TRBV11-3
length: 14
D: -
CDR3: CASSLAGETDTQYF
DNA: TGTGCCAGCAGCTTAGCGGGAGAAACAGATACGCAGTATTTT

size: -
J: TRBJ2-1
V: TRBV30
length: 18
D: TRBD2
CDR3: CAWSLTGLAGGGYNEQFF
DNA: TGTGCCTGGAGTTTAACGGGACTAGCGGGAGGTGGGTACAATGAGCAGTTCTTC

size: once
J: TRBJ2-3
V: TRBV6-4
length: 13
D: TRBD1
CDR3: CAIWGQGRDTQYF
DNA: TGTGCCATCTGGGGACAGGGGAGAGATACGCAGTATTTT

size: -
J: TRBJ2-1
V: TRBV5-1
length: 13
D: -
CDR3: CASSFLNYNEQFF
DNA: TGCGCCAGCAGCTTCCTCAACTACAATGAGCAGTTCTTC

size: -
J: TRBJ2-1
V: TRBV19
length: 15
D: TRBD2
CDR3: CASSMGGSNLGEQFF
DNA: TGTGCCAGTAGTATGGGCGGGAGCAATCTAGGGGAGCAGTTCTTC

size: once
J: TRBJ2-4
V: TRBV25-1
length: 15
D: TRBD2
CDR3: CASSESGGAKNIQYF
DNA: TGTGCCAGCAGTGAATCCGGGGGGGCCAAAAACATTCAGTACTTC

size: -
J: TRBJ2-1
V: TRBV28
length: 16
D: -
CDR3: CASSLPKTGTANEQFF
DNA: TGTGCCAGCAGTTTACCCAAAACAGGGACGGCCAATGAGCAGTTCTTC

size: -
J: TRBJ2-2
V: TRBV21-1
length: 17
D: -
CDR3: CASSKAYRAGMPGELFF
DNA: TGTGCCAGCAGCAAAGCCTATCGAGCGGGCATGCCCGGGGAGCTGTTTTTT

size: -
J: TRBJ2-3
V: TRBV9
length: 19
D: TRBD1
CDR3: CASSVGLGLAGGRTDTQYF
DNA: TGTGCCAGCAGCGTAGGCCTTGGGCTAGCAGGGGGTCGCACAGATACGCAGTATTTT

size: few
J: TRBJ2-2
V: TRBV5-1
length: 15
D: -
CDR3: CASSLDQTNTGELFF
DNA: TGCGCCAGCAGCTTGGACCAAACCAACACCGGGGAGCTGTTTTTT

size: few
J: TRBJ2-7
V: TRBV4-1
length: 13
D: -
CDR3: CASSQQTDYEQYF
DNA: TGCGCCAGCAGCCAACAAACAGACTACGAGCAGTACTTC

size: -
J: TRBJ2-1
V: TRBV15
length: 14
D: -
CDR3: CATSRETLSNEQFF
DNA: TGTGCCACCAGCAGAGAGACCCTTAGTAATGAGCAGTTCTTC

size: few
J: TRBJ2-1
V: TRBV6-1
length: 13
D: -
CDR3: CASSERGWNEQFF
DNA: TGTGCCAGCAGTGAGAGGGGGTGGAATGAGCAGTTCTTC

size: -
J: TRBJ2-1
V: TRBV19
length: 15
D: TRBD2
CDR3: CASTRPGLGYNEQFF
DNA: TGTGCCAGTACCAGACCGGGACTAGGCTACAATGAGCAGTTCTTC

size: -
J: TRBJ2-5
V: TRBV5-4
length: 14
D: -
CDR3: CASSLPQGQETQYF
DNA: TGTGCCAGCAGCTTGCCCCAGGGCCAAGAGACCCAGTACTTC

size: few
J: TRBJ2-1
V: TRBV11-1
length: 16
D: TRBD1
CDR3: CASSLGTGSSYNEQFF
DNA: TGTGCCAGCAGCTTAGGGACAGGCTCCTCTTACAATGAGCAGTTCTTC

size: -
J: TRBJ1-2
V: TRBV18
length: 15
D: TRBD1
CDR3: CASSLSDRVDYGYTF
DNA: TGTGCCAGCTCACTATCAGACAGGGTGGACTATGGCTACACCTTC

size: -
J: TRBJ2-4
V: TRBV19
length: 15
D: TRBD2
CDR3: CASVFRRGGTNIQYF
DNA: TGTGCCAGTGTGTTTCGTCGGGGGGGAACAAACATTCAGTACTTC

size: -
J: TRBJ1-1
V: TRBV6-5
length: 15
D: -
CDR3: CASSYTSRENTEAFF
DNA: TGTGCCAGCAGTTACACTAGCAGGGAGAACACTGAAGCTTTCTTT

size: once
J: TRBJ2-1
V: TRBV6-5
length: 15
D: -
CDR3: CASSRPQTWNNEQFF
DNA: TGTGCCAGCAGCCGACCCCAGACTTGGAACAATGAGCAGTTCTTC

size: -
J: TRBJ2-7
V: TRBV5-5
length: 18
D: TRBD2
CDR3: CASSLVVTSGSKAYEQYF
DNA: TGTGCCAGCAGCTTGGTGGTGACTAGCGGGAGCAAGGCTTACGAGCAGTACTTC

size: -
J: TRBJ1-4
V: TRBV7-9
length: 15
D: -
CDR3: CASGTRGNTNEKLFF
DNA: TGTGCCAGCGGTACCAGGGGAAACACTAATGAAAAACTGTTTTTT

size: -
J: TRBJ2-5
V: TRBV2
length: 15
D: TRBD2
CDR3: CASSGTSGYQETQYF
DNA: TGTGCCAGCAGTGGGACTAGCGGGTACCAAGAGACCCAGTACTTC

size: -
J: TRBJ2-1
V: TRBV10-3
length: 14
D: TRBD2
CDR3: CAISAGTSNYEQFF
DNA: TGTGCCATCAGCGCCGGGACTAGCAACTATGAGCAGTTCTTC

size: -
J: TRBJ2-5
V: TRBV5-4
length: 17
D: -
CDR3: CASSLVPGLGLQETQYF
DNA: TGTGCCAGCAGCTTGGTTCCGGGGTTGGGATTACAAGAGACCCAGTACTTC

size: medium-sized
J: TRBJ2-1
V: TRBV5-3
length: 8
D: -
CDR3: CARSEGFF
DNA: TGTGCCAGAAGCGAGGGGTTCTTC

size: -
J: TRBJ1-3
V: TRBV29-1
length: 11
D: -
CDR3: CSARLGNTIYF
DNA: TGCAGCGCGCGACTTGGAAACACCATATATTTT

size: -
J: TRBJ2-7
V: TRBV5-1
length: 16
D: TRBD1
CDR3: CASSLEDRGFSYEQYF
DNA: TGCGCCAGCAGCTTGGAGGACAGGGGATTCTCCTACGAGCAGTACTTC

size: -
J: TRBJ2-7
V: TRBV23-1
length: 15
D: TRBD2
CDR3: CASPPCGGRAYEQYF
DNA: TGCGCCAGCCCACCGTGTGGAGGGAGGGCCTACGAGCAGTACTTC

size: few
J: TRBJ2-2
V: TRBV6-1
length: 15
D: TRBD1
CDR3: CASSRDRGGTGELFF
DNA: TGTGCCAGCAGCCGCGACAGGGGGGGTACCGGGGAGCTGTTTTTT

size: -
J: TRBJ1-1
V: TRBV19
length: 11
D: -
CDR3: CASIFHTEAFF
DNA: TGTGCCAGTATTTTCCACACTGAAGCTTTCTTT

size: -
J: TRBJ2-3
V: TRBV13
length: 15
D: -
CDR3: CASTRGGAGGLGLYF
DNA: TGTGCCAGCACCAGAGGAGGGGCAGGGGGACTCGGACTGTATTTT

size: -
J: TRBJ2-5
V: TRBV7-6
length: 15
D: -
CDR3: CASSLELARGETQYF
DNA: TGTGCCAGCAGCTTAGAATTAGCCAGGGGAGAGACCCAGTACTTC

size: -
J: TRBJ2-2
V: TRBV2
length: 13
D: TRBD2
CDR3: CASRLAVTGELFF
DNA: TGTGCCAGCAGGCTAGCGGTAACCGGGGAGCTGTTTTTT

size: -
J: TRBJ1-1
V: TRBV11-2
length: 14
D: -
CDR3: CASSLGTGSTEAFF
DNA: TGTGCCAGCAGCCTCGGGACCGGGAGTACTGAAGCTTTCTTT

size: -
J: TRBJ2-4
V: TRBV19
length: 11
D: -
CDR3: CAASQGGIQYF
DNA: TGTGCCGCCAGCCAGGGGGGCATTCAGTACTTC

size: -
J: TRBJ2-4
V: TRBV7-9
length: 14
D: TRBD1
CDR3: CASSLVGQGNIQYF
DNA: TGTGCCAGCAGCTTAGTTGGACAGGGAAACATTCAGTACTTC

size: -
J: TRBJ1-1
V: TRBV28
length: 13
D: -
CDR3: CASSQVLDTEAFF
DNA: TGTGCCAGCAGTCAAGTCCTGGACACTGAAGCTTTCTTT

size: -
J: TRBJ2-7
V: TRBV5-4
length: 16
D: -
CDR3: CASSFMGGAANYEQYF
DNA: TGTGCCAGCAGCTTTATGGGGGGAGCGGCCAACTACGAGCAGTACTTC

size: -
J: TRBJ2-3
V: TRBV7-2
length: 15
D: -
CDR3: CASSSLRGNTDTQYF
DNA: TGTGCCAGCAGCTCCCTGCGGGGAAACACAGATACGCAGTATTTT

size: -
J: TRBJ1-1
V: TRBV10-2
length: 13
D: -
CDR3: CASREQEITEAFF
DNA: TGCGCCAGCAGGGAACAGGAGATCACTGAAGCTTTCTTT

size: -
J: TRBJ1-5
V: TRBV7-9
length: 14
D: TRBD1
CDR3: CAAGEPGGNQPQHF
DNA: TGTGCCGCGGGGGAGCCAGGGGGTAATCAGCCCCAGCATTTT

size: -
J: TRBJ2-1
V: TRBV30
length: 13
D: TRBD2
CDR3: CACGRSSYNEQFF
DNA: TGTGCCTGCGGGAGGAGCTCCTACAATGAGCAGTTCTTC

size: -
J: TRBJ1-2
V: TRBV5-4
length: 13
D: -
CDR3: CASSFGDRYGYTF
DNA: TGTGCCAGCAGCTTCGGGGACCGCTATGGCTACACCTTC

size: -
J: TRBJ1-2
V: TRBV27
length: 15
D: -
CDR3: CASSPSNDRYNGYTF
DNA: TGTGCCAGCAGTCCAAGTAATGACAGGTATAATGGCTACACCTTC

size: -
J: TRBJ2-1
V: TRBV7-8
length: 14
D: -
CDR3: CASSLGGTTNEQFF
DNA: TGTGCCAGCAGCTTAGGAGGGACGACCAATGAGCAGTTCTTC